The 27 T cell receptor beta chains below all came from one sample that was sequenced in a study of shared T cell receptors in the human thymus. Measured with immunoSEQ multiplex PCR; TCRdb has only the in-frame clones, and not every one. The sample consists of hundreds of thousands of clones, 80% to 90% of them appearing once. The data were also submitted as part of a second study, on human thymus T cells.

The sample consisted of thymocytes. Source of these receptors: a boy under three years old with a congenital heart defect.

The gene calls are TRBV18 and TRBJ2-1, with TRBD2 identical over 9 bases. The CDR3 loop spans 22 amino acids. Germline loops: CDR1 KGHSH, CDR2 LQKENI. V gave up 1 base and J gave up 4 bases; unmatched junction bases: 23. In DNA, the CDR3 is TGTGCCAGCTCACCACAATGGTTCGGGGGGCGGGAGGGCCTAATGGATTACAATGAGCAGTTCTTC. Amino acid sequence: CASSPQWFGGREGLMDYNEQFF.

The V gene is TRBV29-1, the J gene TRBJ2-7; 12 bases match TRBD1. CDR3 length: 14 residues. CDR1 is SQVTM and CDR2 is ANQGSEA in the germline V gene. Unmatched junction bases numbered 6, after V lost 6 bases and J lost 3 bases. The CDR3 protein is CSVAGTGGVYEQYF. The CDR3 DNA is TGCAGCGTGGCCGGGACAGGGGGCGTCTACGAGCAGTACTTC.

The genes are TRBV11-2 and TRBJ1-1; 7 positions match TRBD1. Germline CDR1 reads SGHAT; CDR2 reads FQNNGV. There are 16 residues in the CDR3. Trimming at V came to 0 bases and at J to 3 bases, leaving 7 bases not matched to a gene. The CDR3 region is CASSLDVDREDTEAFF. The CDR3 DNA sequence: TGTGCCAGCAGCTTAGATGTCGACAGGGAAGACACTGAAGCTTTCTTT.

The DNA of the CDR3 is TGCGCCAGCAGCCAAGATTGGCTCTTTCGGGGGGGCTCCTACGAGCAGTACTTC. This encodes CASSQDWLFRGGSYEQYF. The chain has TRBV4-3 and TRBJ2-7; 8 bases map to TRBD2. V shed 0 bases, J shed 0 bases, and the junction held 10 bases outside the gene matches. Germline CDR1 LGHNA, CDR2 YSLEER. The length of the CDR3 is 18 residues.

The chain carries TRBV7-2 and TRBJ2-1; D remains ambiguous. This CDR3 region has 15 residues. The ends were cut back, 7 bases at V and 4 bases at J, with 17 bases in the middle. Germline CDR1 SGHTA, CDR2 FQGNSA. The CDR3 spells CASIPSATMYNEQFF. CDR3 coding DNA: TGTGCCAGCATCCCTAGTGCAACAATGTACAATGAGCAGTTCTTC.

The CDR3 DNA sequence: TGTGCCAGCAGCTTGGGTGCGGGCACCGGGGAGCTGTTTTTT. It yields the protein CASSLGAGTGELFF. The rearrangement joins TRBV5-4 to TRBJ2-2; D perhaps matches TRBD2 (5 bases). The ends were cut back, 0 bases at V and 4 bases at J, with 7 bases in the middle. The CDR3 spans 14 residues. Germline V gives CDR1 SGHNT, CDR2 YYREEE (reference sequence).

The chain has TRBV29-1 and TRBJ1-1; tentative D call: TRBD1 (6 bases). CDR3 length: 14 residues. CDR1 is SQVTM, CDR2 ANQGSEA, per germline. The germline V and J ends were trimmed by 7 bases and 2 bases, with 17 bases remaining between them. The CDR3 DNA follows: TGCAGCGCCCCATTACAGGGAAGTAACACTGAAGCTTTCTTT. It translates to CSAPLQGSNTEAFF.

J is TRBJ2-5 and V is TRBV2; 7 positions match TRBD2. The V gene end was trimmed by 6 bases and the J gene end by 2 bases; junction bases not matched to a gene: 6. Germline V gives CDR1 SNHLY, CDR2 FYNNEI. This CDR3 region has 14 residues. This CDR3 is CASSSTSEQETQYF. DNA of the CDR3: TGTGCCAGCAGCAGCACTAGCGAACAAGAGACCCAGTACTTC.

The rearrangement uses TRBV5-1 and TRBJ2-3; 8 positions agree with TRBD2. V gave up 6 bases and J gave up 2 bases; unmatched junction bases: 11. CDR1 is SGHRS, CDR2 YFSETQ, per germline. The CDR3 has 16 residues. The CDR3 sequence is CASTPGASGSTDTQYF. CDR3 sequence (DNA): TGCGCCAGCACCCCGGGGGCTAGCGGGTCCACAGATACGCAGTATTTT.

The rearrangement uses TRBV6-1 and TRBJ2-5; 9 positions agree with TRBD1. The CDR3 length is 15 residues. Germline V lookup: CDR1 MNHNS, CDR2 SASEGT. Trimming cost V 3 bases and J 5 bases; bases outside gene matches: 7. CDR3 nucleotides: TGTGCCAGCAGTGATCGGGACAGGGTCACGGAGACCCAGTACTTC. Its protein is CASSDRDRVTETQYF.

The chain carries TRBV27 and TRBJ1-1; D is uncertain. Per the germline V gene, CDR1 is MNHEY and CDR2 is SMNVEV (reference sequence). CDR3 length: 15 amino acids. V was cut by 3 bases and J by 1 base, with 12 bases left in between. The CDR3 loop is CASSFSRGWNTEAFF. The CDR3 bases are TGTGCCAGCAGTTTTTCTCGGGGATGGAACACTGAAGCTTTCTTT.

In its sample, this clone was seen once. The CDR3 nucleotides are TGTGCCACCAGCAGAGTGGGGGGGCTAGCGGAGCTGTACCAAGAGACCCAGTACTTC. It yields the protein CATSRVGGLAELYQETQYF. V is TRBV15 and J is TRBJ2-5, with a tentative D call TRBD2 (7 bases). The germline V and J ends were trimmed by 1 base and 0 bases, with 21 bases remaining between them. CDR1 LNHNV and CDR2 YYDKDF come from the germline V gene (reference sequence). The CDR3 covers 19 residues.

This clone was seen a single time. V and J are TRBV5-1 and TRBJ2-3; tentatively, D is TRBD1 (6 bases). This CDR3 contains 17 residues. Trimming shortened V by 7 bases and J by 2 bases, and 23 bases separated the two germline ends. Germline CDR1 and CDR2: SGHRS and YFSETQ. The CDR3 DNA is TGCGCCAGCGGGGCCAACAGGGTTTCTGACTACACAGATACGCAGTATTTT. Encoded protein: CASGANRVSDYTDTQYF. The variable domain in full, completed from reference TRBV5-1 and TRBJ2-3, reads KAGVTQTPRYLIKTRGQQVTLSCSPISGHRSVSWYQQTPGQGLQFLFEYFSETQRNKGNFPGRFSGRQFSNSRSEMNVSTLELGDSALYLCASGANRVSDYTDTQYFGPGTRLTVL.

The CDR3: CASGGAIEQFF. CDR3 in DNA: TGTGCCAGCGGGGGGGCCATTGAGCAGTTCTTC. The rearrangement links TRBV27 to TRBJ2-1; tentatively, D is TRBD2 (7 bases). CDR1 and CDR2 from the germline V gene are MNHEY and SMNVEV (reference sequence). The CDR3 totals 11 residues. V was shortened by 8 bases and J by 9 bases, with 11 bases between the two germline ends.

The chain couples TRBV5-6 to TRBJ2-7; maybe TRBD2 (5 bases). Trimming shortened V by 0 bases and J by 4 bases, and 8 bases separated the two germline ends. The CDR3 has 13 amino acids. The V gene's germline CDR1 is SGHDT and CDR2 YYEEEE. CDR3 bases: TGTGCCAGCAGCTTGGGGGAGCCGTACGAGCAGTACTTC. It specifies CASSLGEPYEQYF. The full variable domain, with the rest looked up from reference TRBV5-6 and TRBJ2-7, is DAGVTQSPTHLIKTRGQQVTLRCSPKSGHDTVSWYQQALGQGPQFIFQYYEEEERQRGNFPDRFSGHQFPNYSSELNVNALLLGDSALYLCASSLGEPYEQYFGPGTRLTVT.

This clone was found a few times. The V call is TRBV9, the J call TRBJ2-5; D remains unclear. Per the germline V gene, CDR1 is SGDLS and CDR2 is YYNGEE. The CDR3 is 14 residues long. The V end was cut by 4 bases, the J end by 3 bases, with 13 bases between. The CDR3 DNA follows: TGTGCCAGCAGCTCCGACTCGCCCAAAGAGACCCAGTACTTC. As protein: CASSSDSPKETQYF.

This clone was seen a few times. This sequence joins TRBV9 and TRBJ1-1; D uncertain. Germline CDR1 reads SGDLS; CDR2 reads YYNGEE. The CDR3 is made up of 15 amino acids. Trimming removed 4 bases from V and 10 bases from J, with 23 bases in between. The CDR3 loop reads CASSPGFGEGCAAFF. The CDR3 coding sequence is TGTGCCAGCAGCCCCGGGTTCGGGGAGGGCTGTGCAGCTTTCTTT. Variable domain in full (rest from reference TRBV9 and TRBJ1-1): DSGVTQTPKHLITATGQRVTLRCSPRSGDLSVYWYQQSLDQGLQFLIQYYNGEERAKGNILERFSAQQFPDLHSELNLSSLELGDSALYFCASSPGFGEGCAAFFGQGTRLTVV.

V is TRBV7-2 and J is TRBJ1-2, with 7 nucleotides matching TRBD1. Germline loops: CDR1 SGHTA, CDR2 FQGNSA. The CDR3 consists of 14 residues. The V segment lost 4 bases and the J segment 4 bases; nucleotides outside the gene matches: 6. The DNA of the CDR3 is TGTGCCAGCAGCTCCCAAGGACAGGCCTATGGCTACACCTTC. It specifies CASSSQGQAYGYTF.

The rearrangement uses TRBV19 and TRBJ1-3; D might be TRBD1 (6 bases). V dropped 6 bases and J dropped 0 bases, with 15 bases sitting between them. The CDR3 sequence is 16 residues long. Germline V gene sequence: CDR1 LNHDA, CDR2 SQIVND (reference sequence). CDR3 in amino acids: CASSIPGQSSGNTIYF. In DNA, the CDR3 is TGTGCCAGTAGCATCCCTGGACAGTCCTCTGGAAACACCATATATTTT. The full variable domain, rest sourced from reference TRBV19 and TRBJ1-3, is DGGITQSPKYLFRKEGQNVTLSCEQNLNHDAMYWYRQDPGQGLRLIYYSQIVNDFQKGDIAEGYSVSREKKESFPLTVTSAQKNPTAFYLCASSIPGQSSGNTIYFGEGSWLTVV.

This chain links TRBV10-1 with TRBJ1-3; D is unresolved. Germline loops: CDR1 WNHNN, CDR2 SYGVQD (reference sequence). The CDR3 spans 14 residues. V lost 4 bases and J 0 bases, leaving 7 bases between the germline ends. CDR3 amino acids: CASSVTVSGNTIYF. CDR3 nucleotides: TGCGCCAGCAGTGTCACAGTCTCTGGAAACACCATATATTTT.

V gene TRBV30 combines with J gene TRBJ1-2; 7 positions match TRBD1. The CDR3 has 14 residues. Per germline, CDR1 GTSNPN and CDR2 SVGIG (reference sequence). After removal of 6 bases from V and 7 bases from J, the junction contained 14 bases not matched to a gene. The CDR3 sequence is CACVLGQDGFGYTF. Here the CDR3 DNA reads TGTGCCTGCGTTCTAGGACAGGACGGTTTTGGCTACACCTTC.

The chain uses TRBV9 and TRBJ2-1, with TRBD2 matching 9 bases. Germline V gene sequence: CDR1 SGDLS, CDR2 YYNGEE. This CDR3 is built from 16 residues. J gave up 3 bases and V 3 bases, and 7 bases lay outside the gene matches. The CDR3 DNA reads as TGTGCCAGCAGCGCTGGGGCGGGAGGGGACTACAATGAGCAGTTCTTC. This encodes CASSAGAGGDYNEQFF.

The chain's CDR3 is CASSLKGNTIYF. CDR3 DNA: TGTGCCAGCAGTTTAAAGGGGAACACCATATATTTT. This chain joins TRBV28 and TRBJ1-3, with a weak D call TRBD1 (5 bases). This CDR3 comprises 12 residues. With 2 bases removed from V and 7 bases from J, the gap between germline ends came to 6 bases. Germline CDR1 MDHEN, CDR2 SYDVKM. Full variable domain (rest looked up from reference TRBV28 and TRBJ1-3): DVKVTQSSRYLVKRTGEKVFLECVQDMDHENMFWYRQDPGLGLRLIYFSYDVKMKEKGDIPEGYSVSREKKERFSLILESASTNQTSMYLCASSLKGNTIYFGEGSWLTVV.

V usage is TRBV5-4 and J usage is TRBJ2-3; 7 positions agree with TRBD2. Germline CDR1 is SGHNT and CDR2 is YYREEE (reference sequence). The CDR3 length is 16 residues. With 6 bases clipped from V and 7 bases from J, the junction kept 17 bases outside the gene matches. The CDR3 nucleotides read TGTGCCAGCACCCTGCGGTGGGAGGGAGGGTCAAATACGCAGTATTTT. This sequence encodes CASTLRWEGGSNTQYF.

The V and J genes are TRBV9 and TRBJ1-1; D possibly corresponds to TRBD1 (5 bases). Germline CDR1 is SGDLS and CDR2 is YYNGEE. There are 15 residues in the CDR3. Trimming stripped 4 bases from V and 7 bases from J, with 20 bases between. The CDR3 loop is CASSPFGGDECEAFF. CDR3 DNA sequence: TGTGCCAGCAGCCCCTTTGGGGGGGATGAGTGTGAAGCTTTCTTT.

The V gene is TRBV6-1, the J gene TRBJ1-1; a weak D match, TRBD1 (6 bases). Trimming left V 5 bases short and J 1 base short, with 14 bases between. The CDR3 is 15 amino acids. Germline CDR1 reads MNHNS; CDR2 reads SASEGT. Written as DNA, the CDR3 is TGTGCCAGCAGTCGGACGAGGGGGACGAACACTGAAGCTTTCTTT. Residues: CASSRTRGTNTEAFF.

The chain couples TRBV4-2 to TRBJ2-5, with 10 bases aligning to TRBD2. The V and J ends lost 4 bases and 5 bases, in that order; junction bases with no gene match: 19. CDR3 length: 19 residues. Germline V lookup: CDR1 LGHNA, CDR2 YNFKEQ. The CDR3 reads CASSLSSGSGGARWETQYF. The DNA for the CDR3 is TGTGCCAGCAGCCTTTCCTCCGGGAGCGGGGGGGCCAGATGGGAGACCCAGTACTTC.